The clone carrying this T cell receptor beta chain was seen a few times. These data are taken from a study of T-cell memory formation after mild COVID-19. Germline lookup yields CDR1 SGDLS and CDR2 YYNGEE. Trimming cost V 4 bases and J 2 bases, with 13 bases left between them. This CDR3 has 14 amino acids. TCRdb processed the 5' RACE reads anew with MiXCR; each CDR3 protein has one entry. The data hold 55,000 to 75,000 distinct CDR3 sequences, with 25% to 35% observed a single time. Sequencing input: PBMCs or a T cell subset sorted from them (not recorded which). This sequence was found in a man aged 18 to 35 who had mild COVID-19 (a few samples of this study predate the infection). Cell type and time point are not known. The rearrangement uses TRBV9 and TRBJ2-7, with TRBD2 as a possible D gene (6 bases). CDR3: CASSLGLSTYEQYF. The CDR3 DNA follows: TGTGCCAGCAGCTTGGGACTGAGTACCTACGAGCAGTACTTC.